These 7 T cell receptor beta chains were sequenced from one sample in a study of blood T cell repertoires in COVID-19. The method was immunoSEQ multiplex PCR; TCRdb's version includes in-frame clones alone and lacks a portion of them. The data contain a few hundred thousand clones, 70% to 85% of them singletons. Source material: PBMCs or T cells enriched from blood (not recorded which). The receptors here all came from a man in his forties who had recovered from COVID-19.

The chain combines TRBV27 with TRBJ2-7; D perhaps matches TRBD2 (6 bases). This CDR3 contains 14 residues. The germline CDR1 and CDR2 sequences are MNHEY and SMNVEV (reference sequence). The germline V and J ends were trimmed by 1 base and 2 bases, with 9 bases remaining between them. CDR3 amino acids: CASSLWGTAYEQYF. The CDR3 bases are TGTGCCAGCAGTTTATGGGGGACTGCCTACGAGCAGTACTTC.

The chain combines TRBV6-5 with TRBJ1-1, with D unresolved. The germline V gene has CDR1 MNHEY and CDR2 SVGAGI. The CDR3 is 16 residues long. V was cut by 0 bases and J by 4 bases, with 15 bases left in between. For the CDR3, the DNA is TGTGCCAGCAGTTACTCGCTATTTGCTCAACGCACTGAAGCTTTCTTT. Its translation: CASSYSLFAQRTEAFF.

J is TRBJ2-1 and V is TRBV27, with 12 bases matching TRBD2. Per the germline V gene, CDR1 is MNHEY and CDR2 is SMNVEV (reference sequence). The CDR3 runs 17 residues. The V segment lost 5 bases and the J segment 12 bases; nucleotides outside the gene matches: 17. The CDR3 DNA follows: TGTGCCAGCAGTCACGGGGGTCTAGCGGGAGGGGCAGGGAGGCAGTTCTTC. This encodes CASSHGGLAGGAGRQFF.

On this clone itself: The sample has other DNA sequences that encode this CDR3 too. The chain employs TRBV11-2 and TRBJ2-1, with 10 bases that match TRBD2. V lost 1 base to trimming and J lost 4 bases; unmatched junction nucleotides: 1. The CDR3 runs 15 residues. Germline CDR1 reads SGHAT; CDR2 reads FQNNGV. This chain's CDR3 is CASSLGSGGYNEQFF. In nucleotides, the CDR3 is TGTGCCAGCAGCTTAGGTAGCGGGGGGTACAATGAGCAGTTCTTC.

V usage is TRBV11-2 and J usage is TRBJ2-7; 8 bases align to TRBD2. Germline V gene data show CDR1 as SGHAT and CDR2 as FQNNGV. V lost 4 bases, J lost 0 bases, and 2 bases stayed unmatched. The CDR3 spans 14 residues. This CDR3 reads CASSSSGGSYEQYF. CDR3 DNA: TGTGCCAGCAGCTCGAGCGGGGGCTCCTACGAGCAGTACTTC.

The chain recombines TRBV18 with TRBJ2-1; 7 nucleotides agree with TRBD1. The germline CDR1 and CDR2 sequences are KGHSH and LQKENI. The CDR3 consists of 15 residues. The J segment lost 4 bases and the V segment lost 2 bases, leaving 5 bases of the junction unmatched. The CDR3 sequence: CASSPDWGQYNEQFF. The CDR3 DNA sequence: TGTGCCAGCTCACCAGACTGGGGACAGTACAATGAGCAGTTCTTC.

The chain links TRBV10-3 to TRBJ2-2, with D hard to call. The CDR3 totals 15 residues. Germline V gives CDR1 ENHRY, CDR2 SYGVKD. V lost 2 bases and J 0 bases, leaving 7 bases between the germline ends. CDR3 in amino acids: CAISELDTNTGELFF. The DNA of the CDR3 is TGTGCCATCAGTGAGCTAGATACGAACACCGGGGAGCTGTTTTTT.